The present T cell receptor (beta chain) was sequenced within a study of blood T cell repertoires in COVID-19. Study in general: Material from acute and convalescent COVID-19 was sourced from the United States, Italy and Spain. From T cells, B-cell-depleted T cells, or PBMCs came the material, which was cDNA or gDNA.

The recovered donors of Cohort 3 showed two negative PCRs, clearance, or symptom resolution. Germline V CDR1 and CDR2: MDHEN, SYDVKM. Trimming cost V 4 bases and J 8 bases; bases outside gene matches: 5. The CDR3 length is 14 residues. Original methodology: By means of reference gene primer amplification, nucleated cell counts were estimated. Here immunoSEQ multiplex PCR was the method, and the copy in TCRdb shows in-frame clones only, minus some. V and J calls and clone size are as listed in that table; D and trimming were resolved from the DNA. Of almost 250,000 clones detected, more than 85% appear once; the ten largest clones hold 1.5% to 2%.

The sequence derives from a woman between 45 and 60 years old who had recovered from COVID-19. This chain links TRBV28 with TRBJ2-1; 10 nucleotides line up with TRBD2. Sequencing used PBMCs or T cells enriched from blood (not recorded which). This CDR3 reads CASSSSGSEYEQFF. Here the CDR3 DNA reads TGTGCCAGCAGTTCTAGCGGGAGTGAGTATGAGCAGTTCTTC.